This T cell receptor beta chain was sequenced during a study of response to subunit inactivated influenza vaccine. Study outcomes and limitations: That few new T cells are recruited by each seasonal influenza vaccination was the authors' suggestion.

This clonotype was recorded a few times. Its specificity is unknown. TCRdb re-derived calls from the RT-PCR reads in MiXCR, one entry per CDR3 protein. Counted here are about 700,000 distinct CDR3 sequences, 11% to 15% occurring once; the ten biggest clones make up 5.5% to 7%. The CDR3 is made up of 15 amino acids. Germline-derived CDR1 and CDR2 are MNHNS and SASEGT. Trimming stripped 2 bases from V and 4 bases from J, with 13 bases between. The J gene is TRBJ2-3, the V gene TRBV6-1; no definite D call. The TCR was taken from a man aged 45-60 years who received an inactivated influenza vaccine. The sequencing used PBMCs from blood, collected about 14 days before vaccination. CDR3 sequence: CASSENPYTSDTQYF. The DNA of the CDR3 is TGTGCCAGCAGTGAAAACCCATACACCTCAGATACGCAGTATTTT.